This T cell receptor beta chain stems from a study of cytomegalovirus exposure and HLA in healthy donors. The method was immunoSEQ multiplex PCR; TCRdb's version includes in-frame clones alone and lacks a portion of them. The table lists about 150,000 clones, about nine tenths of them singletons. Sequenced sample: PBMCs. This TCR came from a woman under 40 in good health and CMV-seropositive.

The CDR3 reads CASSLSLTAEIYNEQFF. For the CDR3, the DNA is TGTGCCAGCAGTTTATCCCTTACTGCGGAAATATACAATGAGCAGTTCTTC. The rearrangement joins TRBV27 to TRBJ2-1; D gene unclear. CDR3 length equals 17 residues. Trimming stripped 0 bases from V and 4 bases from J, with 16 bases between. Looked up from germline, CDR1 is MNHEY and CDR2 is SMNVEV (reference sequence).